This T cell receptor beta chain came from a study of blood T cell repertoires in COVID-19. Study-wide background: There were acute and convalescent COVID-19 samples, and they came from the United States, Italy and Spain. PBMCs, B-cell-depleted T cells, or T cells were the source of the cDNA or gDNA that made up the material.

Germline CDR1 reads LNHDA; CDR2 reads SQIVND (reference sequence). The CDR3 spans 15 residues. V was pared by 3 bases and J by 7 bases, with 10 bases of the junction left unmatched. Original handling: Estimates of nucleated cell counts were drawn from the amplification of reference gene primers. TCRdb's table, derived via immunoSEQ multiplex PCR, lists solely in-frame clones and lacks some. Clonal size and the V and J genes are those of that table, whereas D and trimming came from the DNA. The sample consists of over 150,000 clones, 65% to 90% of them appearing once. The sequenced sample was peripheral blood. The V gene is TRBV19, the J gene TRBJ2-5; 8 bases are a match to TRBD1. This sequence was found in a human donor in a cohort sampled during active COVID-19. The CDR3 coding sequence is TGTGCCAGTAGTATCGCCGACAGGGGACGAGCGACCCAGTACTTC. It is translated as CASSIADRGRATQYF.